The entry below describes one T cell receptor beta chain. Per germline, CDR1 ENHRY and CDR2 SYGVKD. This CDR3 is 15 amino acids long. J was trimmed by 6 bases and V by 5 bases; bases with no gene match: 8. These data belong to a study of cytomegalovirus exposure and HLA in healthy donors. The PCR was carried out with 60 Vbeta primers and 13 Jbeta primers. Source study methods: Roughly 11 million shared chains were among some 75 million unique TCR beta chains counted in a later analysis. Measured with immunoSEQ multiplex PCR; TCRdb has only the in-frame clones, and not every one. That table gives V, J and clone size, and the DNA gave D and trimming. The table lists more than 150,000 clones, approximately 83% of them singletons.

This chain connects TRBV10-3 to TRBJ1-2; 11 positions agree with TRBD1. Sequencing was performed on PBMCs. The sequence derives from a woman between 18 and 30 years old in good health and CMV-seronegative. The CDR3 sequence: CAISSFGTGGHGYTF. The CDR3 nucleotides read TGTGCCATCAGTTCGTTTGGGACAGGGGGTCATGGCTACACCTTC.